These T cell receptor beta chains were read from a single sample in a study of T cell repertoires in cytomegalovirus infection. Their target antigens are unknown. TCRdb re-derived calls from the reads in MiXCR, one entry per CDR3 protein. Of roughly 860,000 distinct CDR3 sequences in the sample, 30% to 35% are singletons; the top ten hold 9.5% to 15%. Sequenced here: cultured CD8+ T cells from PBMCs, sampled from culture after CMV antigen stimulation. These receptors came from a human donor in good health (CMV status not recorded). Some clones in this sample may be carry-over from other donors' samples. The conserved cysteine and the conserved F or W are not part of the CDR3 here. A D gene is named only where the DNA matches it firmly.

TRBV20-1	-	TRBJ1-1	SAAPGLEAF
TRBV12-3/TRBV12-4	-	TRBJ1-2	ASSLVPRPGEDGYT
TRBV2	-	TRBJ2-1	ATNPGNEQF
TRBV7-2	-	TRBJ1-4	ASSSPGGHIEKLF
TRBV12-3/TRBV12-4	-	TRBJ2-7	ASSLSGYGYEQY
TRBV11-3	-	TRBJ2-2	ASSPQSTGELF
TRBV25-1	-	TRBJ2-6	ASRGTSGANVLT
TRBV14	-	TRBJ1-6	ASSQEGPGRNSPLH
TRBV14	-	TRBJ2-3	ASSQEIRRSGPAQYTQY
TRBV27	-	TRBJ1-5	ASSVTGNQPQH
TRBV7-9	-	TRBJ2-7	AIVDSRHEQY